The T cell receptor beta chain described here comes from a study of T cells after yellow fever vaccination. Germline CDR1 is WNHNN and CDR2 is SYGVQD (reference sequence). The CDR3 is 13 amino acids. Unmatched junction bases numbered 2, after V lost 0 bases and J lost 6 bases. Generation of TCR cDNA used 5'RACE template switching (which added a universal primer site and UMIs). In TCRdb, the 5' RACE reads were re-called with MiXCR into one record per CDR3 protein. The table records hundreds of thousands of distinct CDR3 sequences, roughly 14% of them present only once. The sequence came from a man aged 25-45 years who received the YFV17D yellow fever vaccine. The gene calls are TRBV10-1 and TRBJ2-7; 7 nucleotides align to TRBD1. Sequences were derived from PBMCs, sampled on the day of the yellow fever booster vaccination. The CDR3 nucleotides read TGCGCCAGCAGTGAGTCGACAGGGTTCGAGCAGTACTTC. Amino acid sequence: CASSESTGFEQYF.